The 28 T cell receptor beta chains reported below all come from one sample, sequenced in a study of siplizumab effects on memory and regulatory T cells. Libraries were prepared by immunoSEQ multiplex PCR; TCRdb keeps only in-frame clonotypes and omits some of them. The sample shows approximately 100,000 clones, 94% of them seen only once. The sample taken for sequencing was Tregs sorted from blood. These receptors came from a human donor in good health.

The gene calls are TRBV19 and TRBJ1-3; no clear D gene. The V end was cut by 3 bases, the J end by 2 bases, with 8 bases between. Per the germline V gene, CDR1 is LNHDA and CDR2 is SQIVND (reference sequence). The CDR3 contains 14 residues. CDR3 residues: CASSITGAGNTIYF. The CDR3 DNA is TGTGCCAGTAGTATTACGGGAGCTGGAAACACCATATATTTT.

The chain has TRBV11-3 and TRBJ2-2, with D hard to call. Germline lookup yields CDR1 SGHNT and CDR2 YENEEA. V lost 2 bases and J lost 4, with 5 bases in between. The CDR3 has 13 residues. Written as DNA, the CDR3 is TGTGCCAGCAGCTTATACAGCACCGGGGAGCTGTTTTTT. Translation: CASSLYSTGELFF.

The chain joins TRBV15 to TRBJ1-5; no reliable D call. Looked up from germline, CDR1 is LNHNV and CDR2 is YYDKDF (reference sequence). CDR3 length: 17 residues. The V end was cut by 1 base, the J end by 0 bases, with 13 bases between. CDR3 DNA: TGTGCCACCAGCAGAGTTAAATTCAGTTTTAGCAATCAGCCCCAGCATTTT. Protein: CATSRVKFSFSNQPQHF.

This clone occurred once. The CDR3 sequence: CASSSLRGSYGYTF. The CDR3 DNA sequence: TGTGCCAGCAGTTCCCTCAGGGGATCCTATGGCTACACCTTC. This chain connects TRBV6-5 to TRBJ1-2, with D perhaps TRBD1 (6 bases). The CDR3 is 14 residues long. The V end lost 4 bases, the J end lost 4 bases, and 13 bases lay between the germline ends. The germline gives CDR1 MNHEY, CDR2 SVGAGI.

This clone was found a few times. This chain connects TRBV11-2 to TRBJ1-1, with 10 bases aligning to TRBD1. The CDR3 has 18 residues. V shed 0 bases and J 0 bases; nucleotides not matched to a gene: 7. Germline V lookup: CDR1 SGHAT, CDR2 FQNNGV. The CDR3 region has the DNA TGTGCCAGCAGCTTAGATCAGCGGACAGGGGGGATGAACACTGAAGCTTTCTTT. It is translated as CASSLDQRTGGMNTEAFF. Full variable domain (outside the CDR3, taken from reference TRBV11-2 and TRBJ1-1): EAGVAQSPRYKIIEKRQSVAFWCNPISGHATLYWYQQILGQGPKLLIQFQNNGVVDDSQLPKDRFSAERLKGVDSTLKIQPAKLEDSAVYLCASSLDQRTGGMNTEAFFGQGTRLTVV.

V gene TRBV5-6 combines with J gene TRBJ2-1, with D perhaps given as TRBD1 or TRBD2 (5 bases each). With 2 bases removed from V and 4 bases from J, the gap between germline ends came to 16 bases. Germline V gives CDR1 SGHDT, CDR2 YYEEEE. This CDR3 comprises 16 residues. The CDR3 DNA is TGTGCCAGCAGCTTCGAAGTGCGAGAGGGGTACAATGAGCAGTTCTTC. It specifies CASSFEVREGYNEQFF.

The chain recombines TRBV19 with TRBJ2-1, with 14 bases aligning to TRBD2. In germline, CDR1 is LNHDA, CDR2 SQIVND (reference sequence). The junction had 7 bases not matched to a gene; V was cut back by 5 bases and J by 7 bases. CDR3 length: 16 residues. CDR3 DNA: TGTGCCAGTAGTTTGGGACTAGCGGGAGTCTCAAATGAGCAGTTCTTC. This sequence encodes CASSLGLAGVSNEQFF.

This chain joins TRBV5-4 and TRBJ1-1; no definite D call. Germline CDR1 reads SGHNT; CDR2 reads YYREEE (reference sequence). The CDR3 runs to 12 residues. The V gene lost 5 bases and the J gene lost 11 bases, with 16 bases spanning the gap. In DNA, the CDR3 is TGTGCCAGCAGTGATTTCGGGGAGAAGGCTTTCTTT. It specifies CASSDFGEKAFF. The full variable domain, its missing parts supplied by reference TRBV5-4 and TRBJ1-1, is ETGVTQSPTHLIKTRGQQVTLRCSSQSGHNTVSWYQQALGQGPQFIFQYYREEENGRGNFPPRFSGLQFPNYSSELNVNALELDDSALYLCASSDFGEKAFFGQGTRLTVV.

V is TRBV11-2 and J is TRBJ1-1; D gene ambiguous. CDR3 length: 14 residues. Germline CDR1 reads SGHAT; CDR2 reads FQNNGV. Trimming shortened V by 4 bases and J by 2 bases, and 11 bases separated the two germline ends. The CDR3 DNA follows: TGTGCCAGCAGCTCAAACTTGTACAACACTGAAGCTTTCTTT. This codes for CASSSNLYNTEAFF.

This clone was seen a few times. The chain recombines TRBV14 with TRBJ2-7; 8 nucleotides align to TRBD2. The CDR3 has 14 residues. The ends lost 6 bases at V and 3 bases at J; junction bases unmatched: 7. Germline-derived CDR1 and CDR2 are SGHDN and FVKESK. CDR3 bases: TGTGCCAGCAGTTGGAGCGGGAGTCGCTACGAGCAGTACTTC. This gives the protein CASSWSGSRYEQYF.

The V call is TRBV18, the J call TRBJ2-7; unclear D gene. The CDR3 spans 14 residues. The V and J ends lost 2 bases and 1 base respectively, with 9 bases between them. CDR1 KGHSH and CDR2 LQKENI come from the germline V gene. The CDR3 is CASSPRVESYEQYF. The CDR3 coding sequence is TGTGCCAGCTCACCAAGGGTAGAATCCTACGAGCAGTACTTC.

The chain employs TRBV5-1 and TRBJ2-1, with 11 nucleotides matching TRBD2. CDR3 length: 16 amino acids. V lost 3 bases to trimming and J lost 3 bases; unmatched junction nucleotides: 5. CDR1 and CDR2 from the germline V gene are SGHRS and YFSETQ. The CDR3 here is CASSSQGTSGYNEQFF. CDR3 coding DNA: TGCGCCAGCAGCTCGCAAGGGACTAGCGGCTACAATGAGCAGTTCTTC.

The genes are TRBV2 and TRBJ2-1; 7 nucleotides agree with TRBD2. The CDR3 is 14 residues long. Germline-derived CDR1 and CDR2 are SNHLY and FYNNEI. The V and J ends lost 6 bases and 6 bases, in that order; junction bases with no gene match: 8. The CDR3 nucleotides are TGTGCCAGCAGGGTGACTAGCCGCCGCAATGAGCAGTTCTTC. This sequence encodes CASRVTSRRNEQFF.

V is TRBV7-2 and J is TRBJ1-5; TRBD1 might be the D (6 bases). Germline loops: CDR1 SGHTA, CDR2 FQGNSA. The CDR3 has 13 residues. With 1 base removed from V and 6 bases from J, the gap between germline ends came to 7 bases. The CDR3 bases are TGTGCCAGCAGCTTAGGGACAGCTCAGCCCCAGCATTTT. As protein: CASSLGTAQPQHF.

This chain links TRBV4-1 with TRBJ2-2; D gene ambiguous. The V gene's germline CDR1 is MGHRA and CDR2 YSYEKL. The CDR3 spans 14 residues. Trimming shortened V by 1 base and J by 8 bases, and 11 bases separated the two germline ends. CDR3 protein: CASSQVGWQGELFF. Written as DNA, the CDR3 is TGCGCCAGCAGCCAAGTGGGTTGGCAGGGGGAGCTGTTTTTT.

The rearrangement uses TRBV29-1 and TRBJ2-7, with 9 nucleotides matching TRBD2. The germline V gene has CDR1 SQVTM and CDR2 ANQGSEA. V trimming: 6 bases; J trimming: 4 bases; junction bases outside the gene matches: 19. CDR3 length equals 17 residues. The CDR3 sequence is CSVSHAAREGLRYEQYF. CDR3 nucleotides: TGCAGCGTCAGCCACGCGGCGCGGGAGGGCCTGAGGTACGAGCAGTACTTC.

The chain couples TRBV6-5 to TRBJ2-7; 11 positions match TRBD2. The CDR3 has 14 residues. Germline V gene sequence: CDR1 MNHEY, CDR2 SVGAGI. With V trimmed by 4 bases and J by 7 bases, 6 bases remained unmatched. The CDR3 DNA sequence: TGTGCCAGCAGTTTAGCGGGAGGGCCGGGGGAGCAGTACTTC. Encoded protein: CASSLAGGPGEQYF.

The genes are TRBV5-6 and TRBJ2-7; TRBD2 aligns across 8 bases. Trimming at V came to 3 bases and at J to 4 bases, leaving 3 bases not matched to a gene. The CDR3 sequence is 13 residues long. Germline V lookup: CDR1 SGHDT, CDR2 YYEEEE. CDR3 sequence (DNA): TGTGCCAGCAGCTCGCGCGGGAGGTACGAGCAGTACTTC. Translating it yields CASSSRGRYEQYF.

CDR3 bases: TGTGCCAGCAGCACTATGACATTCACAGATACGCAGTATTTT. Its translation: CASSTMTFTDTQYF. The chain carries TRBV5-8 and TRBJ2-3; the D is unclear. V lost 4 bases, J lost 2 bases, and 11 bases lay in between. Germline V lookup: CDR1 SGHTS, CDR2 YDEGEE. This CDR3 is built from 14 residues.

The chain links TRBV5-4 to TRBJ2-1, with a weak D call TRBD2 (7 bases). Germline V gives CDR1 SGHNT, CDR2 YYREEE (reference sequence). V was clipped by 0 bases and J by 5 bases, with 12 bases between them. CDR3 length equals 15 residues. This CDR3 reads CASSLAGGRDNEQFF. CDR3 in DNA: TGTGCCAGCAGCTTGGCCGGGGGGCGCGACAATGAGCAGTTCTTC.

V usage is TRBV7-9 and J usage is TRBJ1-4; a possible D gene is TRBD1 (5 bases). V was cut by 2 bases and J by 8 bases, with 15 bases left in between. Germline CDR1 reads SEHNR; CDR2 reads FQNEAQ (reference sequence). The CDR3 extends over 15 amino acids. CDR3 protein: CASSLRRTQAEKLFF. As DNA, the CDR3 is TGTGCCAGCAGCTTAAGGAGGACACAAGCCGAAAAACTGTTTTTT. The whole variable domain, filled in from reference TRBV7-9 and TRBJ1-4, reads DTGVSQNPRHKITKRGQNVTFRCDPISEHNRLYWYRQTLGQGPEFLTYFQNEAQLEKSRLLSDRFSAERPKGSFSTLEIQRTEQGDSAMYLCASSLRRTQAEKLFFGSGTQLSVL.

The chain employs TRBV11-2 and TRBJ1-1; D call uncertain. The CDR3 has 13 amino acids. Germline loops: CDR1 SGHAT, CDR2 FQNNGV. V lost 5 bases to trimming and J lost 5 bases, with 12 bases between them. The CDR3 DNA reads TGTGCCAGCAGCCCTCTACAGTCGACTGAAGCTTTCTTT. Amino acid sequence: CASSPLQSTEAFF.

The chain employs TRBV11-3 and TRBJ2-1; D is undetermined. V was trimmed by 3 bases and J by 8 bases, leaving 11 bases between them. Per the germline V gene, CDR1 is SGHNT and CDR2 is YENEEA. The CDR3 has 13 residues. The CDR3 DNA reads TGTGCCAGCAGCTTGGGCTATGGCTATGAGCAGTTCTTC. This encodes CASSLGYGYEQFF.

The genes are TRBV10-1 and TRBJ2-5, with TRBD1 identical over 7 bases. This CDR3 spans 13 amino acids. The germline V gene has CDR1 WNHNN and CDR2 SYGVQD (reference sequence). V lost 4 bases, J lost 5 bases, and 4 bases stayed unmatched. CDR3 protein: CASSGQGAETQYF. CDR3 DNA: TGCGCCAGCAGTGGACAGGGAGCGGAGACCCAGTACTTC.

The CDR3 loop reads CASSSVYEQYF. CDR3 nucleotides: TGTGCCAGCAGCTCCGTCTACGAGCAGTACTTC. The chain uses TRBV7-9 and TRBJ2-7; no clear D. Deletions cut 4 bases from V and 3 bases from J, with 4 bases between. This CDR3 spans 11 amino acids. Germline V gene data show CDR1 as SEHNR and CDR2 as FQNEAQ (reference sequence).

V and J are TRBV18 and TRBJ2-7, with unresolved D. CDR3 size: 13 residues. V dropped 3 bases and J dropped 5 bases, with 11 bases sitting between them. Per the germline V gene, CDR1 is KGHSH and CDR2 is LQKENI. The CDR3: CASSPNLADEQYF. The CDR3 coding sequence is TGTGCCAGCTCACCTAATCTGGCGGACGAGCAGTACTTC.

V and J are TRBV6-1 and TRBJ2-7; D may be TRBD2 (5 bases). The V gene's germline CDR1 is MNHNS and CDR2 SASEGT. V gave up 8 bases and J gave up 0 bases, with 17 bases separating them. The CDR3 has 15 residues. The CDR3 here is CASYKLGVFSYEQYF. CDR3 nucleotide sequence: TGTGCCAGCTATAAATTGGGAGTGTTCTCCTACGAGCAGTACTTC.

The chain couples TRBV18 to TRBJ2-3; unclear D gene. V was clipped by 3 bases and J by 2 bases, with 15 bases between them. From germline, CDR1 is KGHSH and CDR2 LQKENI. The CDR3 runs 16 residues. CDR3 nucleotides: TGTGCCAGCTCACCCCGTTCCCAGACCTTCACAGATACGCAGTATTTT. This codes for CASSPRSQTFTDTQYF.